A single sample gave rise to the 8 T cell receptor beta chains below, sequenced in a study of T cell repertoires in cytomegalovirus infection (dated by TCRdb to between 2019 and 2020). TCRdb lists the instrument as Illumina HiSeq 1500. The raw public reads went through TCRdb reprocessing: fastp at Q25, MiXCR clone calling, in-frame beta chains kept. Under each unique CDR3 protein, matching rows form one entry showing the most common genes and DNA. The sample table records 180,000 or so distinct CDR3 sequences; about a sixth of these occur just once. The ten top clones hold under 30% of the sample. Specimen: CD8+ T cells from PBMCs. The receptors originated from a human donor in good health (CMV status not recorded). Some clones in this sample may be carry-over from other donors' samples.

The chain employs TRBV6-2 or TRBV6-3 and TRBJ2-3; 7 bases are a match to TRBD2. The length of the CDR3 is 18 residues. V lost 2 bases and J lost 0; bases outside the gene matches: 11. Germline loops: CDR1 MNHEY, CDR2 SVGEGT. The CDR3 protein is CASSYTPGTTTSTDTQYF. CDR3 bases: TGTGCCAGCAGTTACACCCCTGGGACTACCACTAGCACAGATACGCAGTATTTT.

This clonotype showed up many times. The chain is built from TRBV7-2 and TRBJ1-1; D unresolved. This CDR3 is 14 amino acids long. V lost 2 bases, J lost 8 bases, and 15 bases lay in between. Germline values: CDR1 SGHTA, CDR2 FQGNSA. This CDR3 is CASSLRIQFDEAFF. CDR3 nucleotide sequence: TGTGCCAGCAGCTTAAGAATCCAGTTCGACGAAGCTTTCTTT.

The chain carries TRBV2 and TRBJ1-2; D remains unclear. This CDR3 region has 15 residues. The germline V gene has CDR1 SNHLY and CDR2 FYNNEI. The V end was cut by 1 base, the J end by 3 bases, with 12 bases between. This chain's CDR3 is CASSEVWAMDYGYTF. In DNA form, the CDR3 reads TGTGCCAGCAGTGAAGTATGGGCGATGGACTATGGCTACACCTTC.

The chain recombines TRBV7-2 with TRBJ2-7, with 7 nucleotides matching TRBD1. Germline V gene data show CDR1 as SGHTA and CDR2 as FQGNSA. Losses at the gene ends were 1 base for V and 2 bases for J; bases not matched to a gene: 8. CDR3 length equals 16 residues. CDR3 sequence reads: CASSLDPGTAPYEQYF. The CDR3 nucleotides are TGTGCCAGCAGCTTAGACCCCGGGACAGCCCCCTACGAGCAGTACTTC. Based on the CDR3 plus reference TRBV7-2 and TRBJ2-7, the full variable domain is GAGVSQSPSNKVTEKGKDVELRCDPISGHTALYWYRQSLGQGLEFLIYFQGNSAPDKSGLPSDRFSAERTGGSVSTLTIQRTQQEDSAVYLCASSLDPGTAPYEQYFGPGTRLTVT.

DNA of the CDR3: TGTGCCAGCAGCTTAGCGGGACAGGGAGGTTCCTATGGCTACACCTTC. Translating it yields CASSLAGQGGSYGYTF. V gene TRBV7-6 combines with J gene TRBJ1-2; 9 bases align to TRBD1. Germline CDR1 is SGHVS and CDR2 is FNYEAQ. The CDR3 covers 16 residues. The ends lost 0 bases at V and 4 bases at J; junction bases unmatched: 6. The whole variable domain, remainder taken from reference TRBV7-6 and TRBJ1-2, is GAGVSQSPRYKVTKRGQDVALRCDPISGHVSLYWYRQALGQGPEFLTYFNYEAQQDKSGLPNDRFSAERPEGSISTLTIQRTEQRDSAMYRCASSLAGQGGSYGYTFGSGTRLTVV.

J is TRBJ2-1 and V is TRBV28, with D uncertain. This CDR3 spans 14 amino acids. V was pared by 8 bases and J by 2 bases, with 13 bases between. In germline, CDR1 is MDHEN, CDR2 SYDVKM. For the CDR3, the DNA is TGTGCCAGCGTCGGACCCCCGACCTACAATGAGCAGTTCTTC. Protein sequence: CASVGPPTYNEQFF.

V is TRBV15 and J is TRBJ2-1; 12 bases fit TRBD2. Unmatched junction bases numbered 11, after V lost 2 bases and J lost 6 bases. The CDR3 sequence is 18 residues long. The germline CDR1 and CDR2 sequences are LNHNV and YYDKDF (reference sequence). The DNA for the CDR3 is TGTGCCACCAGCAGACCCGGACTAGCGGGGAGGGTTACCAATGAGCAGTTCTTC. Encoded protein: CATSRPGLAGRVTNEQFF.

This clonotype has a handful of counts. J is TRBJ2-3 and V is TRBV6-8, with 8 positions matching TRBD2. Losses at the gene ends were 7 bases for V and 2 bases for J; bases not matched to a gene: 5. The CDR3 consists of 14 residues. Germline CDR1 reads MNHGY; CDR2 reads SAAAGT. The CDR3 protein is CASTLGLATDTQYF. DNA for the CDR3: TGTGCCAGCACCTTAGGACTAGCCACAGATACGCAGTATTTT.